This TCR beta chain emerged from a study of T-cell reconstitution after alpha-beta-depleted transplantation in children. General observations from the study: As was reported, about two months after transplant, alpha-beta T cells came from several hundred expanded graft clones.

Library preparation (for TCRbeta) was performed with unique molecular identifiers. One entry per CDR3 protein results from TCRdb running MiXCR on the PCR reads. The sample records 700,000 to 850,000 distinct CDR3 sequences, roughly 16% being singletons. In this sample, this clonotype turned up many times. Its antigen is not identified. The length of the CDR3 is 15 residues. Germline trimming cut 6 bases from V and 5 bases from J; bases unmatched to any gene: 9. Sequenced here: PBMCs, mostly from graft donor cells, sampled 360 days after TCRalphabeta/CD19-depleted stem cell transplant. The chain links TRBV12-3 or TRBV12-4 to TRBJ2-2; 7 bases fit TRBD2. This TCR derives from a male patient younger than 18 who had a stem cell transplant for acute lymphoblastic leukemia, so the T cells may come from the graft donor. CDR3 bases: TGTGCCAGCAGCCCGCGGGGGTCGGGGACCGGGGAGCTGTTTTTT. Translating it yields CASSPRGSGTGELFF.